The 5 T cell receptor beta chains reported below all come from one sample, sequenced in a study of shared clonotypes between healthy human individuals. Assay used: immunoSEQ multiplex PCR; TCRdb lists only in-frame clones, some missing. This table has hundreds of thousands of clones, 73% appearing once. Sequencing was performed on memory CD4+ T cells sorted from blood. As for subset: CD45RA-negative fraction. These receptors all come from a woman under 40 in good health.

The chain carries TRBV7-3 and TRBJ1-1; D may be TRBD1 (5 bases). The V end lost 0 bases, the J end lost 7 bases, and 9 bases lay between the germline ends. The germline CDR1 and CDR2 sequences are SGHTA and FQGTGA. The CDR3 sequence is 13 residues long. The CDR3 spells CASSLTRGREAFF. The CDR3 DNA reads TGTGCCAGCAGCTTAACCCGGGGCCGTGAAGCTTTCTTT.

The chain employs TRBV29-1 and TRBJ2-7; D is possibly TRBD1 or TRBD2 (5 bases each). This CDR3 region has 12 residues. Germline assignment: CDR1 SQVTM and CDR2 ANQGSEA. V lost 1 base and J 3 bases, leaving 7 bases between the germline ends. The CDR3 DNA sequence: TGCAGCGTTGAAGCAGGGAGCTACGAGCAGTACTTC. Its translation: CSVEAGSYEQYF.

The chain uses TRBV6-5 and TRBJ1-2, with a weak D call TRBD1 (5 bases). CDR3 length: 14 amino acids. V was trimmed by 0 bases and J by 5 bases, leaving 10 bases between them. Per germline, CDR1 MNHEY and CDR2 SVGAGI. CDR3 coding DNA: TGTGCCAGCAGTTACTCGAGTGGGGCTTATGGCTACACCTTC. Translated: CASSYSSGAYGYTF.

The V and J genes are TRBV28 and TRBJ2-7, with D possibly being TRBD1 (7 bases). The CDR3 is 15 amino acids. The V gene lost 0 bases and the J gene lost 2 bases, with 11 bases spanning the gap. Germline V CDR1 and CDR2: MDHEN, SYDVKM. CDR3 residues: CASSLWAGGTYEQYF. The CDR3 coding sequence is TGTGCCAGCAGTTTATGGGCAGGGGGGACCTACGAGCAGTACTTC. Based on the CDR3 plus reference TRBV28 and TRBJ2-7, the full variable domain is DVKVTQSSRYLVKRTGEKVFLECVQDMDHENMFWYRQDPGLGLRLIYFSYDVKMKEKGDIPEGYSVSREKKERFSLILESASTNQTSMYLCASSLWAGGTYEQYFGPGTRLTVT.

CDR3 sequence: CSVRAVNEQFF. The CDR3 nucleotides read TGCAGCGTTAGAGCGGTCAATGAGCAGTTCTTC. This sequence joins TRBV29-1 and TRBJ2-1, with D possibly being TRBD2 (5 bases). The CDR3 runs to 11 residues. Germline CDR1 SQVTM, CDR2 ANQGSEA. The V end was cut by 5 bases, the J end by 6 bases, with 8 bases between.